This TCR beta chain stems from a study of cytomegalovirus exposure and HLA in healthy donors. Whole-study findings and limits: According to reports, the classifier identified cytomegalovirus status with high specificity and sensitivity. As confirmed in vitro, a few CMV-associated chains were specific for CMV antigens. Cytomegalovirus association was listed for approximately 150 TCR beta chains. Rarity held for most TCR sequences, but there were some public TCRs that occurred in many donors.

The V gene's germline CDR1 is GTSNPN and CDR2 SVGIG (reference sequence). The V and J ends lost 0 bases and 5 bases respectively, with 4 bases between them. CDR3 size: 11 residues. A note on this clone: What it recognizes is unknown.

Clones were read by immunoSEQ multiplex PCR, and TCRdb kept only the in-frame ones, dropping some. Among roughly 67,000 clones listed, about 90% were seen once. Material: PBMCs. This receptor was identified in a man between 18 and 35 years old in good health and CMV-seronegative. This sequence joins TRBV30 and TRBJ2-5; D unclear. CDR3 loop: CAWSVRETQYF. The CDR3 coding sequence is TGTGCCTGGAGTGTACGGGAGACCCAGTACTTC.